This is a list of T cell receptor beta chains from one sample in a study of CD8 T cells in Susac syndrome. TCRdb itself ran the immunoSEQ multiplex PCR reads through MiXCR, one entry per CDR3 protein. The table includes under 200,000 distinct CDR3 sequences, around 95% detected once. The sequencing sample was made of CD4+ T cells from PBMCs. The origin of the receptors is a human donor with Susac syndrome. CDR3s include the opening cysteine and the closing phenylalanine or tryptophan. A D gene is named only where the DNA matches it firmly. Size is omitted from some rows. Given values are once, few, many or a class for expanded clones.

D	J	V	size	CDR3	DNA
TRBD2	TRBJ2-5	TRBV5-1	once	CASSQTPTSGQETQYF	TGCGCCAGCAGCCAAACGCCTACTAGCGGCCAAGAGACCCAGTACTTC
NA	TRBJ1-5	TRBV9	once	CASSGGAGENQPQHF	TGTGCCAGCAGCGGAGGGGCAGGGGAGAATCAGCCCCAGCATTTT
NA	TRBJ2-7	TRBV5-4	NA	CASSLPGQGPSEQYF	TGTGCCAGCAGCTTACCGGGCCAGGGACCTTCCGAGCAGTACTTC
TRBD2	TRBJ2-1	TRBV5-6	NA	CASEIQAGALYNEQFF	TGTGCCAGCGAAATACAAGCGGGAGCTCTTTACAATGAGCAGTTCTTC
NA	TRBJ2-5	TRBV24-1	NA	CATSLNGVQETQYF	TGTGCCACCAGCCTGAATGGGGTTCAAGAGACCCAGTACTTC
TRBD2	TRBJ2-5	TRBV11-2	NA	CASRIAGAGETQYF	TGTGCCAGCAGGATAGCGGGAGCGGGGGAGACCCAGTACTTC
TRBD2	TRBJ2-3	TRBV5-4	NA	CASSFAGGATDTQYF	TGTGCCAGCAGCTTTGCCGGGGGGGCCACAGATACGCAGTATTTT
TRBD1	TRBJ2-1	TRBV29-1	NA	CSVAPGQGTNEQFF	TGCAGCGTTGCGCCGGGACAGGGAACCAATGAGCAGTTCTTC
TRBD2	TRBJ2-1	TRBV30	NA	CAWSVLAGGNEQFF	TGTGCCTGGAGTGTACTAGCGGGAGGCAATGAGCAGTTCTTC
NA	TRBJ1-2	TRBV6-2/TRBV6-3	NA	CASSYSRQRGYTF	TGTGCCAGCAGTTACTCAAGACAGAGGGGCTACACCTTC
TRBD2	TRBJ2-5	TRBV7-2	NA	CASSRLAGGGETQYF	TGTGCCAGCAGCCGACTAGCGGGAGGAGGCGAGACCCAGTACTTC
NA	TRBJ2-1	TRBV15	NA	CATSRAGRERSEQFF	TGTGCCACCAGCAGAGCTGGTAGGGAAAGATCTGAGCAGTTCTTC
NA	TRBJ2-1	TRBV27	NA	CASSWGKGSYNEQFF	TGTGCCAGCAGTTGGGGTAAGGGCTCCTACAATGAGCAGTTCTTC
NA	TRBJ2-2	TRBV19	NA	CASSRQGLNTGELFF	TGTGCCAGTAGTAGGCAGGGCCTGAACACCGGGGAGCTGTTTTTT
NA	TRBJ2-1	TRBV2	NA	CASRREEVNEQFF	TGTGCCTCCCGGCGGGAAGAGGTTAATGAGCAGTTCTTC
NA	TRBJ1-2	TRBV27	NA	CASSPDVVSYGYTF	TGTGCCAGCAGCCCGGACGTGGTTAGCTATGGCTACACCTTC
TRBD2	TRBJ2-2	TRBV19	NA	CASSSGRASDTGELFF	TGTGCCAGTAGTAGCGGGAGGGCCTCGGACACCGGGGAGCTGTTTTTT
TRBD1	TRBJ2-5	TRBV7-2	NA	CASRLDRVFETQYF	TGTGCCAGCAGATTGGACAGGGTATTTGAGACCCAGTACTTC
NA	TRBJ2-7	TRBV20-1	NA	CSARGAAGSYEQYF	TGCAGTGCTAGAGGTGCAGCGGGTTCCTACGAGCAGTACTTC
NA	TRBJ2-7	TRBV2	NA	CASRQGPYEQYF	TGTGCCAGCAGGCAGGGACCCTACGAGCAGTACTTC